This T cell receptor (beta chain) emerged from a study of graft-versus-host responses after intestinal transplantation. Study-wide context: Transplantation in recipients was multivisceral, liver-intestinal, or isolated intestinal. For two to three years after anti-thymocyte globulin induction, all recipients took tacrolimus and steroids. Study conclusions and caveats: Ileal or blood samples showed some GvH clones first, and such clones were also found in recipient marrow. Individuals carrying graft-donor T cell macrochimerism showed high graft-versus-host to host-versus-graft clonal ratios in allografts.

Note on this clone: Its specificity is not known.

The repertoire was sequenced with immunoSEQ multiplex PCR; TCRdb's copy has only in-frame clones and lacks some. In the table there are around 55,000 clones, roughly 90% of which are singletons. CDR1 MDHEN and CDR2 SYDVKM come from the germline V gene. The CDR3 spans 14 residues. Trimming removed 6 bases from V and 2 bases from J, with 12 bases in between. The sequence came from a human donor who was the organ donor for an intestinal transplant. Sequenced here: unstimulated CD4+ T cells sorted from spleen or lymph node cells, sampled before transplant. The rearrangement links TRBV28 to TRBJ2-3, with TRBD2 as a possible D gene (5 bases). CDR3 bases: TGTGCCAGCAGCCCCGGACTCATCACAGATACGCAGTATTTT. Translation: CASSPGLITDTQYF.